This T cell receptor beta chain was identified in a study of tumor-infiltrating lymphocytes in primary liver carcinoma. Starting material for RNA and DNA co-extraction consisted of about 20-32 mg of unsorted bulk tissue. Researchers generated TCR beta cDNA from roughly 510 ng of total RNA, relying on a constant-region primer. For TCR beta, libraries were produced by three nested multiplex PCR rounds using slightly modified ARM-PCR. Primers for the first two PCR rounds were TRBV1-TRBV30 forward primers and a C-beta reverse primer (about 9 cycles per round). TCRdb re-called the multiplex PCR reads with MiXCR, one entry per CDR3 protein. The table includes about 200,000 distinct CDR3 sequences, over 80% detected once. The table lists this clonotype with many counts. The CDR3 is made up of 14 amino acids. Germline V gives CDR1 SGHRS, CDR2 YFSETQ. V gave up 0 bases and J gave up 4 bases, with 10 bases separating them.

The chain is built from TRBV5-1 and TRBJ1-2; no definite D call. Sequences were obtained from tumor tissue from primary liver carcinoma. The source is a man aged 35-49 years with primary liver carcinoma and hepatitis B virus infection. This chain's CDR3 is CASSLDEGAYGYTF. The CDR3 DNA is TGCGCCAGCAGCTTGGACGAGGGCGCCTATGGCTACACCTTC. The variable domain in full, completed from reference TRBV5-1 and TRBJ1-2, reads KAGVTQTPRYLIKTRGQQVTLSCSPISGHRSVSWYQQTPGQGLQFLFEYFSETQRNKGNFPGRFSGRQFSNSRSEMNVSTLELGDSALYLCASSLDEGAYGYTFGSGTRLTVV.